Below are 18 T cell receptor beta chains sequenced from a single sample in a study of OX40 agonist ivuxolimab in advanced cancers. Sequenced by immunoSEQ multiplex PCR; TCRdb stores in-frame clones only, minus some. Of around 79,000 clones detected, over 75% appear once; the ten largest clones hold over 2%. The sample was CD4+ or CD8+ T cells sorted from blood, taken in a trial of the OX40 agonist ivuxolimab. Receptor source: an adult with an advanced solid tumor such as melanoma, head and neck, liver or kidney cancer.

The chain recombines TRBV7-2 with TRBJ2-2, with D possibly TRBD2 on 6 matching bases. The CDR3 contains 15 residues. V was shortened by 6 bases and J by 2 bases, with 13 bases between the two germline ends. CDR1 and CDR2 from the germline V gene are SGHTA and FQGNSA. CDR3 sequence: CASRYSGLNTGELFF. The CDR3 DNA is TGTGCCAGCAGGTATTCGGGACTTAACACCGGGGAGCTGTTTTTT.

The V and J genes are TRBV4-2 and TRBJ2-5, with 9 positions matching TRBD2. This CDR3 comprises 17 residues. V shed 1 base and J 1 base; nucleotides not matched to a gene: 7. Germline V gene sequence: CDR1 LGHNA, CDR2 YNFKEQ. This chain's CDR3 is CASSQVGLAGTQETQYF. The DNA for the CDR3 is TGTGCCAGCAGCCAAGTTGGGCTAGCGGGAACCCAAGAGACCCAGTACTTC.

The chain joins TRBV7-3 to TRBJ1-2; TRBD1 agrees at 7 bases. The CDR3 runs to 16 residues. Germline V gives CDR1 SGHTA, CDR2 FQGTGA. J was trimmed by 6 bases and V by 0 bases; bases with no gene match: 10. CDR3 loop: CASSLTRQGSRDGYTF. In nucleotides, the CDR3 is TGTGCCAGCAGCTTAACCCGACAGGGTTCAAGGGATGGCTACACCTTC.

The J gene is TRBJ2-5, the V gene TRBV5-1; D remains unclear. The end of the DNA is better explained by TRBJ2-7, so the J call may be wrong. There are 11 residues in the CDR3. CDR1 is SGHRS, CDR2 YFSETQ, per germline. The CDR3 coding sequence is TGCGCCAGCAGCTTGGACTACGAGCAGTACTTC. As protein: CASSLDYEQYF.

The J gene is TRBJ2-1, the V gene TRBV5-1, with 11 bases that match TRBD2. The V gene's germline CDR1 is SGHRS and CDR2 YFSETQ. J was trimmed by 6 bases and V by 4 bases; bases with no gene match: 6. CDR3 length equals 15 residues. In nucleotides, the CDR3 is TGCGCCAGCAGCACCACTAGCGGGAGTACCAATGAGCAGTTCTTC. Its protein product is CASSTTSGSTNEQFF.

V is TRBV5-1 and J is TRBJ2-2; D remains ambiguous. The CDR3 length is 13 residues. The V gene's germline CDR1 is SGHRS and CDR2 YFSETQ. V lost 0 bases to trimming and J lost 3 bases, with 3 bases between them. CDR3 protein: CASSLAYTGELFF. CDR3 in DNA: TGCGCCAGCAGCTTGGCATACACCGGGGAGCTGTTTTTT.

The chain joins TRBV30 to TRBJ1-3, with a weak D call TRBD1 (5 bases). The CDR3 length is 15 residues. The ends were cut back, 2 bases at V and 0 bases at J, with 11 bases in the middle. CDR1 is GTSNPN, CDR2 SVGIG, per germline (reference sequence). For the CDR3, the DNA is TGTGCCTGGAGTCTGGCCGGGGCCTCTGGAAACACCATATATTTT. It translates to CAWSLAGASGNTIYF.

The J gene is TRBJ2-6, the V gene TRBV11-1; D is unclear. This CDR3 contains 13 residues. Germline CDR1 and CDR2: SGHAT and FQDESV (reference sequence). V was trimmed by 9 bases and J by 4 bases, leaving 10 bases between them. The CDR3, as DNA: TGTGCCAGTCTCCCACCCGGGGCCAACGTCCTGACTTTC. Translation gives CASLPPGANVLTF.

This clone was observed once. This chain joins TRBV4-1 and TRBJ2-5; either TRBD1 or TRBD2 may supply D (6 bases each). CDR1 and CDR2 from the germline V gene are MGHRA and YSYEKL. This CDR3 region has 13 residues. V was cut by 4 bases and J by 2 bases, with 8 bases left in between. CDR3 nucleotide sequence: TGCGCCAGCAGCCGCGGGACACAAGAGACCCAGTACTTC. Translating gives CASSRGTQETQYF.

The chain is built from TRBV5-1 and TRBJ1-2; no clear D gene. Per germline, CDR1 SGHRS and CDR2 YFSETQ. This CDR3 region has 14 residues. The V end lost 0 bases, the J end lost 2 bases, and 8 bases lay between the germline ends. The CDR3 coding sequence is TGCGCCAGCAGCTTGGGCCAGGCCAACTATGGCTACACCTTC. Translated: CASSLGQANYGYTF.

The genes are TRBV5-1 and TRBJ2-2; D gene unclear. V lost 3 bases and J lost 0, with 3 bases in between. Germline V gives CDR1 SGHRS, CDR2 YFSETQ. The CDR3 sequence is 13 residues long. Here the CDR3 DNA reads TGCGCCAGCAGCTCGTCGAACACCGGGGAGCTGTTTTTT. Translation: CASSSSNTGELFF.

The chain is built from TRBV18 and TRBJ2-3, with TRBD1 as a possible D gene (5 bases). The CDR3 consists of 17 residues. V lost 4 bases, J lost 2 bases, and 19 bases lay in between. The germline V gene has CDR1 KGHSH and CDR2 LQKENI. The CDR3 loop is CASSLSDVGAATDTQYF. The CDR3 DNA reads as TGTGCCAGCTCACTCTCGGACGTTGGGGCGGCCACAGATACGCAGTATTTT.

V is TRBV30 and J is TRBJ2-6; D is unclear. V lost 0 bases and J lost 0, with 12 bases in between. The CDR3 is made up of 17 amino acids. In germline, CDR1 is GTSNPN, CDR2 SVGIG (reference sequence). Here the CDR3 reads CAWSVLRSSSGANVLTF. In DNA, the CDR3 is TGTGCCTGGAGTGTACTGCGTTCTAGCTCTGGGGCCAACGTCCTGACTTTC. The complete variable domain, with remaining parts taken from reference TRBV30 and TRBJ2-6, reads SQTIHQWPATLVQPVGSPLSLECTVEGTSNPNLYWYRQAAGRGLQLLFYSVGIGQISSEVPQNLSASRPQDRQFILSSKKLLLSDSGFYLCAWSVLRSSSGANVLTFGAGSRLTVL.

The J gene is TRBJ1-3, the V gene TRBV28, with D uncertain. The CDR3 has 14 amino acids. Germline assignment: CDR1 MDHEN and CDR2 SYDVKM. V was clipped by 6 bases and J by 7 bases, with 16 bases between them. The CDR3 DNA sequence: TGTGCCAGCAGCGATCATACTGGAGGGAACACCATATATTTT. It codes for CASSDHTGGNTIYF.

The count of this clone is one. The chain combines TRBV5-1 with TRBJ2-7; 12 nucleotides match TRBD1. CDR3 length equals 15 residues. Germline lookup yields CDR1 SGHRS and CDR2 YFSETQ. V was clipped by 5 bases and J by 5 bases; unmatched bases: 8. CDR3 in DNA: TGCGCCAGCAGTTTGACCGGGACAGGGGGCGACGAGCAGTACTTC. It codes for CASSLTGTGGDEQYF. Based on the CDR3 plus reference TRBV5-1 and TRBJ2-7, the full variable domain is KAGVTQTPRYLIKTRGQQVTLSCSPISGHRSVSWYQQTPGQGLQFLFEYFSETQRNKGNFPGRFSGRQFSNSRSEMNVSTLELGDSALYLCASSLTGTGGDEQYFGPGTRLTVT.

The chain combines TRBV7-3 with TRBJ2-7, with D perhaps being TRBD1 or TRBD2 (5 bases each). CDR3 length equals 13 residues. The V end lost 4 bases, the J end lost 6 bases, and 13 bases lay between the germline ends. Germline V gene lookup returns CDR1 SGHTA and CDR2 FQGTGA. The CDR3 here is CASSSGSGLEQYF. The DNA for the CDR3 is TGTGCCAGCAGCTCGGGGTCGGGGCTCGAGCAGTACTTC.

The chain combines TRBV18 with TRBJ1-2, with 8 bases identical to TRBD1. This CDR3 is built from 14 residues. Trimming took 7 bases from V and 8 from J; bases not matched to a gene: 12. Germline lookup yields CDR1 KGHSH and CDR2 LQKENI. DNA of the CDR3: TGTGCCAGCTGGTTCGGACAGGGAACGGGAGGCTACACCTTC. Its translation: CASWFGQGTGGYTF.

The J gene is TRBJ2-7, the V gene TRBV18; a weak D match, TRBD1 (6 bases). V was cut by 2 bases and J by 5 bases, with 10 bases left in between. The length of the CDR3 is 13 residues. Germline V gene data show CDR1 as KGHSH and CDR2 as LQKENI. The CDR3 DNA reads TGTGCCAGCTCACCAGGGGGCCGTAACGAGCAGTACTTC. Translated: CASSPGGRNEQYF. Together with reference TRBV18 and TRBJ2-7, the CDR3 gives the full variable domain: NAGVMQNPRHLVRRRGQEARLRCSPMKGHSHVYWYRQLPEEGLKFMVYLQKENIIDESGMPKERFSAEFPKEGPSILRIQQVVRGDSAAYFCASSPGGRNEQYFGPGTRLTVT.